A selection of T cell receptor beta chains follows, all from one sample in a study of T cell responses to AZD1222 COVID-19 vaccine. Using immunoSEQ multiplex PCR, the repertoire was profiled, and TCRdb retains in-frame clones only, with some absent. The sample lists some 150,000 clones; roughly 86% were seen once. This specimen consisted of peripheral blood, obtained 28 days after the second dose of the MenACWY control vaccine. Every receptor here comes from an adult who received the MenACWY meningococcal vaccine as a control. CDR3s include the opening cysteine and the closing phenylalanine or tryptophan. The D gene is left open where the match is weak. Some rows have no size entry. The others give once, few or many, or a class for an expanded clone.

v_call,d_call,clone_size,j_call,cdr3_aa,cdr3_nt
TRBV7-9,.,.,TRBJ2-7,CASSLARNEQYF,TGTGCCAGCAGCTTAGCCCGTAACGAGCAGTACTTC
TRBV2,.,.,TRBJ2-2,CASSGVQGITGELFF,TGTGCCAGCAGTGGGGTACAGGGAATCACCGGGGAGCTGTTTTTT
TRBV19,.,.,TRBJ1-5,CASSIDGGRDQPQHF,TGTGCCAGTAGTATAGACGGGGGGCGAGATCAGCCCCAGCATTTT
TRBV11-1,.,.,TRBJ2-7,CASSLDPGDSYEQYF,TGTGCCAGCAGCTTGGACCCCGGGGACTCCTACGAGCAGTACTTC
TRBV5-1,TRBD2,.,TRBJ2-3,CASSSTSGRTDTQYF,TGCGCCAGCAGCTCGACTAGCGGGAGAACAGATACGCAGTATTTT
TRBV27,.,.,TRBJ1-4,CASSLSTPVWEKLFF,TGTGCCAGCAGTTTATCGACGCCAGTTTGGGAAAAACTGTTTTTT
TRBV30,.,.,TRBJ1-3,CAWKRWTEGNSGNTIYF,TGTGCCTGGAAGAGATGGACAGAGGGCAACTCTGGAAACACCATATATTTT
TRBV6-5,.,.,TRBJ1-2,CASRRTAPSGYTF,TGTGCCAGCAGAAGGACTGCACCCAGTGGCTACACCTTC
TRBV3-1/TRBV3-2,.,.,TRBJ1-1,CASSRRPGGAFF,TGTGCCAGCAGCCGCCGGCCTGGGGGAGCTTTCTTT
TRBV7-9,.,.,TRBJ2-7,CASSLALSPSEQYF,TGTGCCAGCAGCTTAGCGCTGAGCCCGAGCGAGCAGTACTTC
TRBV5-1,.,once,TRBJ1-2,CASSLNKAENGYTF,TGCGCCAGCAGCTTGAACAAGGCAGAAAATGGCTACACCTTC
TRBV4-3,TRBD2,.,TRBJ2-1,CASSQDRGSTYNEQFF,TGCGCCAGCAGCCAAGATCGCGGGAGTACTTACAATGAGCAGTTCTTC
TRBV30,.,.,TRBJ1-4,CAWSVPGTNEKLFF,TGTGCCTGGAGTGTACCCGGGACTAATGAAAAACTGTTTTTT
TRBV19,.,.,TRBJ1-2,CASRVAGANYGYTF,TGTGCCAGTAGGGTAGCAGGGGCCAACTATGGCTACACCTTC
TRBV20-1,.,.,TRBJ1-1,CRSRGNEAFF,TGCAGATCGAGGGGCAATGAAGCTTTCTTT
TRBV27,TRBD1,.,TRBJ1-5,CASGQGQGNQPQHF,TGTGCCAGCGGCCAGGGACAGGGCAATCAGCCCCAGCATTTT
TRBV4-1,.,.,TRBJ2-5,CASSQEATRGQETQYF,TGCGCCAGCAGCCAAGAGGCTACGAGGGGACAAGAGACCCAGTACTTC
TRBV28,TRBD2,.,TRBJ2-3,CAIGGLVTDTQYF,TGTGCCATAGGGGGACTAGTAACAGATACGCAGTATTTT
TRBV19,.,.,TRBJ1-1,CASSMYSGLNTEAFF,TGTGCCAGTAGTATGTATTCGGGCCTGAACACTGAAGCTTTCTTT
TRBV7-2,.,.,TRBJ2-3,CASSIGGSTDTQYF,TGTGCCAGCAGCATAGGCGGTAGCACAGATACGCAGTATTTT
TRBV28,.,.,TRBJ2-5,CASSLVKETQYF,TGTGCCAGCAGTTTGGTGAAAGAGACCCAGTACTTC
TRBV6-6,TRBD1,.,TRBJ1-4,CASSAPGQGIEKLFF,TGTGCCAGCAGTGCCCCGGGACAGGGCATTGAAAAACTGTTTTTT
TRBV4-1,TRBD1,.,TRBJ1-1,CASSRSNRGKVTEAFF,TGCGCCAGCAGCCGATCAAACAGGGGCAAGGTCACTGAAGCTTTCTTT
TRBV6-5,TRBD1,.,TRBJ2-7,CASKRQGEGSEQYF,TGTGCCAGCAAAAGACAGGGAGAAGGTAGCGAGCAGTACTTC
TRBV7-2,TRBD2,.,TRBJ2-3,CASSLAGGSDTQYF,TGTGCCAGCAGCTTGGCGGGGGGGTCAGATACGCAGTATTTT
TRBV20-1,TRBD2,.,TRBJ2-5,CSASLSGRAWETQYF,TGCAGTGCTAGTCTCAGCGGGAGGGCCTGGGAGACCCAGTACTTC
TRBV5-1,.,once,TRBJ1-5,CASSLDGGSNQPQHF,TGCGCCAGCAGCTTGGATGGGGGAAGCAATCAGCCCCAGCATTTT
TRBV10-1,.,once,TRBJ1-1,CASSESWENTEAFF,TGCGCCAGCAGTGAGTCGTGGGAGAACACTGAAGCTTTCTTT
TRBV4-3,.,.,TRBJ1-2,CASSDVGRSYGYTF,TGCGCCAGCAGCGACGTGGGTAGGAGTTATGGCTACACCTTC
TRBV5-1,.,.,TRBJ1-4,CASSSVGGAHNEKLFF,TGCGCCAGCAGCTCCGTAGGGGGGGCGCATAATGAAAAACTGTTTTTT
TRBV5-1,.,.,TRBJ2-3,CASSPGQSTDTQYF,TGCGCCAGCAGCCCAGGACAGAGCACAGATACGCAGTATTTT
TRBV24-1,.,once,TRBJ2-5,CATSASETQYF,TGTGCCACCAGTGCTTCAGAGACCCAGTACTTC
TRBV19,TRBD2,.,TRBJ2-3,CASRLTSGSHPDTQYF,TGTGCCAGTAGGCTGACTAGCGGGAGCCACCCAGATACGCAGTATTTT
TRBV28,TRBD2,once,TRBJ2-5,CASSGDFSSGRAGETQYF,TGTGCCAGCAGTGGGGACTTTTCTAGCGGGAGGGCCGGGGAGACCCAGTACTTC
TRBV4-3,.,.,TRBJ1-1,CASSQGRATEAFF,TGCGCCAGCAGCCAAGGGCGGGCCACTGAAGCTTTCTTT